This section outlines one TCR beta chain sequence together with its context. Its antigen is not known. Though probably carrying unrecorded immune exposures, donors were nominally healthy at sampling. The data were obtained in a study of cytomegalovirus exposure and HLA in healthy donors. Study conclusions and caveats: The records held CMV serostatus as the only immune exposure information.

This CDR3 region has 17 residues. Germline CDR1 reads MDHEN; CDR2 reads SYDVKM. After removal of 7 bases from V and 1 base from J, the junction contained 12 bases not matched to a gene. The PCR contained 60 Vbeta and 13 Jbeta primers. Assay used: immunoSEQ multiplex PCR; TCRdb lists only in-frame clones, some missing. Among 98,000 or so clones listed, about three quarters were seen once. The rearrangement uses TRBV28 and TRBJ2-7; 11 nucleotides line up with TRBD2. This TCR came from a man in his 60s in good health and CMV-seropositive. Sequencing used PBMCs. The CDR3 protein is CASTGTSGERTSYEQYF. The CDR3 nucleotides read TGTGCCAGCACCGGGACTAGCGGAGAACGGACGTCCTACGAGCAGTACTTC.